Listed here is a single T cell receptor (beta chain). Its binding antigen is unknown. No base-level quality is on record; no much larger clone is a single base apart. TCRbeta CDR3 regions were amplified from genomic DNA using the immunoSEQ Assay, a bias-controlled multiplex PCR. As for the authors' bioinformatics: The number of nucleated cells in each sample was estimated by amplification of reference gene primers within the assay. Sequence reads were collapsed and filtered to measure the absolute abundance of every unique TCRbeta CDR3 rearrangement. Productive Simpson clonality was computed per sample as the square root of Simpson's diversity index over productive rearrangements. The clones in this table, taken by TCRdb from immuneACCESS, are in-frame only. Not every clone is retained; where verified, under half of the shortfall comes from an unresolved V gene, and the cause of the rest is unknown. V, J and clone size are taken as reported in that table, and D and trimming were inferred from the DNA itself. This sample holds 100,000 to 150,000 clones; around 85% were observed only once. Roughly 3.9% of the sample goes to the ten largest clones.

These data originate in a study of blood T cell repertoires in COVID-19 (dated by TCRdb to 2020 to 2021). Regarding the complete study: Samples from collaborators originated in the United States, Italy and Spain and spanned both the acute and convalescent phases of COVID-19. A freely available public database, intended as a resource for researchers studying the immune response to SARS-CoV-2, is where the repertoires were released. The material from the prospective study consisted of cDNA or gDNA derived from T cells, B-cell-depleted T cells, or PBMCs. The samples were drawn from two sources: the first 160 participants of the ongoing ImmuneRACE study, and 1,254 subjects contributed by 6 global collaborators. Sample metadata almost always included a de-identified subject ID, COVID-19 status, age in years and sex. The dataset comprised deeply sampled blood TCRbeta repertoires from subjects exposed to, actively infected with, or recovered from COVID-19. Where available, HLA class I and class II types were taken from metadata supplied by the sample provider and were not determined by assay-based typing. The paper as a whole reports these results and caveats: The quantity of clinical and demographic metadata differed by source and by participant and was supplied without curation.

The collaborating institutions used their own protocols to collect whole blood in K2EDTA tubes. For TCRbeta analysis, collaborator samples were shipped as frozen whole blood, as isolated PBMCs, or as DNA extracted from either sample type. Including the terminal cysteine and phenylalanine, the CDR3 comprises 17 residues. The entry retains the CDR3 DNA only, 51 bases that are in frame from base 1. The receptor comes from a man aged 55-75 years with acute or convalescent COVID-19. Sequencing input: peripheral blood. The sequence joins TRBV21-1 to TRBJ1-1; TRBD1 reflects the table's D call only, with no check against the DNA. TRBV21-1 is deemed a pseudogene. The CDR3 has the sequence CASSKGRFNRGRTEAFF. The DNA is as follows: TGTGCCAGCAGCAAAGGAAGATTTAACAGGGGAAGGACTGAAGCTTTCTTT.